A single count supports the clone carrying this T cell receptor beta chain. Its target is unknown. The V segment lost 5 bases and the J segment 0 bases; nucleotides outside the gene matches: 9. Per germline, CDR1 SEHNR and CDR2 FQNEAQ (reference sequence). This CDR3 has 17 amino acids. These data are taken from a study of graft-versus-host responses after intestinal transplantation. Background on the study: All recipients were transplanted with multivisceral, liver-intestinal, or isolated intestinal grafts. Induction using anti-thymocyte globulin, followed by tacrolimus and steroids for 2 to 4 years, was given to all recipients.

Overall study findings and caveats: Peak GvH clone levels in circulation were associated with early post-transplant HvG declines.

Measured with immunoSEQ multiplex PCR; TCRdb has only the in-frame clones, and not every one. The sample has tens of thousands of clones; about 87% are singletons. The sequence was obtained from a human donor who was the organ donor for an intestinal transplant. Here the sequenced sample was unstimulated CD4+ T cells sorted from spleen or lymph node cells, taken before transplant. The chain combines TRBV7-9 with TRBJ2-1; 8 bases are a match to TRBD2. Here the CDR3 DNA reads TGTGCCAGCAGCGCCAGTACGGGGGGGAGCTCCTACAATGAGCAGTTCTTC. Its protein product is CASSASTGGSSYNEQFF.